Each of the 16 T cell receptor beta chains below was sequenced from the same sample in a study of breast tumors, draining lymph nodes, adjacent tissues. Samples came from axillary lymph nodes draining the breast cancer. TCRdb analysed the multiplex PCR reads with MiXCR anew, one entry per CDR3 protein. The data show under 300,000 distinct CDR3 sequences, approximately 36% seen once. Sequenced sample: axillary lymph node tissue. The origin of the receptors is a female donor with breast cancer. Some clones in this sample may be carry-over from other donors' samples.

Here the CDR3 DNA reads TGTGCCAGCACTCCTGGGACAGGGAGGTACGAGCAGTACTTC. This encodes CASTPGTGRYEQYF. The rearrangement links TRBV2 to TRBJ2-7, with 9 bases matching TRBD1. The CDR3 loop spans 14 amino acids. V shed 7 bases and J 4 bases; nucleotides not matched to a gene: 8. Germline V gives CDR1 SNHLY, CDR2 FYNNEI.

V is TRBV28 and J is TRBJ2-7; D is ambiguous. The germline gives CDR1 MDHEN, CDR2 SYDVKM. Trimming removed 5 bases at V and 1 base at J, with 9 bases between. The CDR3 has 13 amino acids. This CDR3 is CASSNDQSYEQYF. The CDR3 DNA sequence: TGTGCCAGCAGTAACGACCAGTCCTACGAGCAGTACTTC.

The chain is built from TRBV18 and TRBJ1-4; TRBD1 might be the D (6 bases). CDR3 length equals 10 residues. Trimming stripped 10 bases from V and 8 bases from J, with 8 bases between. Germline V gene sequence: CDR1 KGHSH, CDR2 LQKENI. CDR3 region: CATTGEKLFF. As DNA, the CDR3 is TGTGCCACCACAGGGGAAAAACTGTTTTTT.

A remark on this clonotype: The junction differs from germline at one of its ends, possibly a read error. DNA for the CDR3: TGTGCCAGCAGTTTAACGGGGCTTGGAATCGACGGTTTT. The encoded protein is CASSLTGLGIDGF. The chain uses TRBV12-3 or TRBV12-4 and TRBJ1-3; D may be TRBD1 (5 bases). The CDR3 length is 13 residues.

In its sample, this clonotype was seen many times. This rearrangement joins TRBV4-3 to TRBJ1-2, with 7 nucleotides matching TRBD1. The germline V gene encodes CDR1 LGHNA and CDR2 YSLEER. CDR3 length: 17 amino acids. V lost 3 bases, J lost 2 bases, and 12 bases stayed unmatched. CDR3 bases: TGCGCCAGCAGCCATGCCGGGACAGCTCTTCTGAACTATGGCTACACCTTC. This translates into CASSHAGTALLNYGYTF.

Concerning this clonotype itself: A much larger clone sits a single nucleotide away, making a read error possible. This rearrangement joins TRBV5-8 to TRBJ2-2, with D perhaps matching TRBD1 (5 bases). With 0 bases removed from V and 5 bases from J, the gap between germline ends came to 8 bases. CDR1 is SGHTS and CDR2 is YDEGEE in the germline V gene. The CDR3 totals 14 residues. The CDR3 bases are TGTGCCAGCAGCTTGGCCAGGGCGACCGGGGAGCTGTTTTTT. Encoded protein: CASSLARATGELFF.

This clonotype came up once. A much more abundant neighbour one base away suggests this may be a read error. The chain uses TRBV6-6 and TRBJ2-2; perhaps TRBD1 as D (6 bases). This CDR3 has 16 amino acids. Germline V CDR1 and CDR2: MNHNY, SVGAGI (reference sequence). CDR3 sequence: CASSHSGTTNTGELFF. CDR3 nucleotides: TGTGCCAGCAGTCACTCCGGGACAACGAACACCGGGGAGCTGTTTTTT.

The V and J genes are TRBV14 and TRBJ2-1, with 13 bases fitting TRBD2. The CDR3 consists of 17 residues. The V gene end was trimmed by 4 bases and the J gene end by 4 bases; junction bases not matched to a gene: 7. The V gene's germline CDR1 is SGHDN and CDR2 FVKESK. In DNA, the CDR3 is TGTGCCAGCAGCCTACGACTAGCGGGAGGCCCTTACAATGAGCAGTTCTTC. Its translation is CASSLRLAGGPYNEQFF.

The table lists this clonotype with many counts. A much larger clone differs by one base, so this may be a read error. The V gene is TRBV20-1, the J gene TRBJ2-7; D unresolved. The ends were cut back, 1 base at V and 11 bases at J, with 18 bases in the middle. Germline V lookup: CDR1 DFQATT, CDR2 SNEGSKA (reference sequence). The CDR3 covers 13 residues. The CDR3 DNA follows: TGCAGTGCTAGAGGTGGTCCTGGGTGGGCGGAGTACTTC. Residues: CSARGGPGWAEYF.

This clonotype was detected ten times or more. V gene TRBV11-2 combines with J gene TRBJ2-7; 7 nucleotides align to TRBD1. CDR1 SGHAT and CDR2 FQNNGV come from the germline V gene. The junction had 15 bases not matched to a gene; V was cut back by 2 bases and J by 5 bases. The CDR3 loop spans 17 amino acids. CDR3 sequence reads: CASSLFRQGNHQDEQYF. The CDR3, as DNA: TGTGCCAGCAGCTTATTCCGACAGGGAAACCATCAAGACGAGCAGTACTTC. Based on the CDR3 plus reference TRBV11-2 and TRBJ2-7, the full variable domain is EAGVAQSPRYKIIEKRQSVAFWCNPISGHATLYWYQQILGQGPKLLIQFQNNGVVDDSQLPKDRFSAERLKGVDSTLKIQPAKLEDSAVYLCASSLFRQGNHQDEQYFGPGTRLTVT.

The CDR3 here is CASRGTSGVDEQFF. CDR3 sequence (DNA): TGTGCCAGCAGGGGGACTAGCGGGGTGGATGAGCAGTTCTTC. This chain uses TRBV2 with TRBJ2-1, with 13 bases lining up with TRBD2. This CDR3 comprises 14 residues. J gave up 8 bases and V 6 bases, and 4 bases lay outside the gene matches. The germline V gene has CDR1 SNHLY and CDR2 FYNNEI.

This clonotype has at least ten counts. This chain links TRBV19 with TRBJ2-6; D gene uncertain. The germline V gene has CDR1 LNHDA and CDR2 SQIVND (reference sequence). V was cut by 3 bases and J by 1 base, with 10 bases left in between. This CDR3 contains 16 residues. The CDR3 loop is CASSISGQSGANVLTF. For the CDR3, the DNA is TGTGCCAGTAGTATTTCTGGGCAGTCTGGGGCCAACGTCCTGACTTTC.

This clonotype was counted ten times or more. The V and J genes are TRBV19 and TRBJ2-7; possible D gene TRBD1, 5 bases. Trimming pared 3 bases from V and 0 bases from J, leaving 9 bases between. The CDR3 loop spans 14 amino acids. CDR1 is LNHDA and CDR2 is SQIVND in the germline V gene (reference sequence). In DNA form, the CDR3 reads TGTGCCAGTAGTATTCGACAGAGCTCCTACGAGCAGTACTTC. The encoded protein is CASSIRQSSYEQYF.

This clonotype appeared many times. The chain is built from TRBV18 and TRBJ2-5, with 9 bases identical to TRBD2. The CDR3 is 15 amino acids. Trimming took 1 base from V and 3 from J; bases not matched to a gene: 3. The germline gives CDR1 KGHSH, CDR2 LQKENI. This CDR3 reads CASSPRAGGEETQYF. The CDR3 DNA is TGTGCCAGCTCACCACGAGCGGGGGGCGAAGAGACCCAGTACTTC.

This chain connects TRBV2 to TRBJ2-4, with D perhaps TRBD1 (5 bases). Trimming shortened V by 10 bases and J by 4 bases, and 11 bases separated the two germline ends. This CDR3 region has 12 residues. Germline CDR1 reads SNHLY; CDR2 reads FYNNEI. The CDR3 region is CAKPAGKNIQYF. CDR3 DNA sequence: TGTGCCAAGCCGGCAGGGAAAAACATTCAGTACTTC.

This clonotype was counted at least ten times. This rearrangement joins TRBV5-1 to TRBJ1-2, with D possibly being TRBD1 (5 bases). Germline V gene lookup returns CDR1 SGHRS and CDR2 YFSETQ. Trimming removed 5 bases from V and 2 bases from J, with 10 bases in between. CDR3 length equals 13 residues. CDR3 in DNA: TGCGCCAGCAGACCGACAGTGAACTATGGCTACACCTTC. Translation: CASRPTVNYGYTF.